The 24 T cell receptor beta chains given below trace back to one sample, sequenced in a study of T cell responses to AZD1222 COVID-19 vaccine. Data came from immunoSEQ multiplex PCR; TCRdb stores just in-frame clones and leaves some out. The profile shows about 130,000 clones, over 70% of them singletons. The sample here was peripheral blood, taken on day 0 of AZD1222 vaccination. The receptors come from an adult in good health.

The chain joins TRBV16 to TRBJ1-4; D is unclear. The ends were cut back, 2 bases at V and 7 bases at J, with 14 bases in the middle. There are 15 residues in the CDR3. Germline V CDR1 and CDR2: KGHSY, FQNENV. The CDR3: CASSQMVGVGEKLFF. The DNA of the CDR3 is TGTGCCAGCAGCCAAATGGTTGGGGTTGGTGAAAAACTGTTTTTT.

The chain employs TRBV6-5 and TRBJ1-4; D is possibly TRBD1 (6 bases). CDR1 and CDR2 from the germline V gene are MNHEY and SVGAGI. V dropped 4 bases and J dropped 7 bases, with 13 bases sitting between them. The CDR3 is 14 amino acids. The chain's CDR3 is CASSFTLGGEKLFF. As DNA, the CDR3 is TGTGCCAGCAGTTTTACCCTAGGGGGTGAAAAACTGTTTTTT.

The DNA for the CDR3 is TGTGCCAGCAGCACCCAAGGTTGGGGGGGTAATGGCTACACCTTC. This sequence encodes CASSTQGWGGNGYTF. The chain recombines TRBV3-1 (or the pseudogene TRBV3-2) with TRBJ1-2; D perhaps matches TRBD1 (5 bases). The V gene lost 5 bases and the J gene lost 6 bases, with 19 bases spanning the gap. Germline loops: CDR1 LGHDT, CDR2 YNNKEL (reference sequence). The CDR3 sequence is 15 residues long.

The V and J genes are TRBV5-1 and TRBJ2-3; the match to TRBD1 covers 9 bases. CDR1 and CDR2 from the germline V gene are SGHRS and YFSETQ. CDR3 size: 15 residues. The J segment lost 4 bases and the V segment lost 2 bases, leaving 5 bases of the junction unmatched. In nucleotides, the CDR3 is TGCGCCAGCAGCTTAGGGGGACAGGGTTCAGATACGCAGTATTTT. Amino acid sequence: CASSLGGQGSDTQYF.

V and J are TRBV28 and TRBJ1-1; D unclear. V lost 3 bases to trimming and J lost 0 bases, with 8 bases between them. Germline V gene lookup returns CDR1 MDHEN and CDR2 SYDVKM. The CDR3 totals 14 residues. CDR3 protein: CASSLQALNTEAFF. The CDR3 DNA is TGTGCCAGCAGTTTGCAGGCCCTGAACACTGAAGCTTTCTTT.

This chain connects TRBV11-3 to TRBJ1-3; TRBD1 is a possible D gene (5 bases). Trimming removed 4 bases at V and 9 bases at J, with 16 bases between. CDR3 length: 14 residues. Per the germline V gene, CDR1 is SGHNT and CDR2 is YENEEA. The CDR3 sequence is CASSWAGTRSTIYF. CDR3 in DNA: TGTGCCAGCAGCTGGGCTGGGACTAGGAGCACCATATATTTT.

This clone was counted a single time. CDR3 coding DNA: TGTGCCAGTAGTATTCATTTTGACAGCGGGGGGGCCTACTCCTACGAGCAGTACTTC. This sequence encodes CASSIHFDSGGAYSYEQYF. The chain joins TRBV19 to TRBJ2-7; 10 bases are a match to TRBD2. V shed 3 bases, J shed 0 bases, and the junction held 14 bases outside the gene matches. The CDR3 extends over 19 amino acids. Germline V gene sequence: CDR1 LNHDA, CDR2 SQIVND (reference sequence). Full variable domain (outside the CDR3, taken from reference TRBV19 and TRBJ2-7): DGGITQSPKYLFRKEGQNVTLSCEQNLNHDAMYWYRQDPGQGLRLIYYSQIVNDFQKGDIAEGYSVSREKKESFPLTVTSAQKNPTAFYLCASSIHFDSGGAYSYEQYFGPGTRLTVT.

The CDR3 sequence is CGAVLSGNQPQHF. For the CDR3, the DNA is TGCGGGGCGGTCCTCAGTGGAAATCAGCCCCAGCATTTT. The chain links TRBV29-1 to TRBJ1-5; perhaps TRBD1 as D (5 bases). The CDR3 has 13 amino acids. Germline CDR1 SQVTM, CDR2 ANQGSEA.

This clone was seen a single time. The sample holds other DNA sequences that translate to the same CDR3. DNA of the CDR3: TGTGCCAGCAGCGTAGGCGACTCTGGAAACACCATATATTTT. It translates to CASSVGDSGNTIYF. This chain joins TRBV9 and TRBJ1-3; D gene uncertain. Germline V gene data show CDR1 as SGDLS and CDR2 as YYNGEE. With 0 bases removed from V and 0 bases from J, the gap between germline ends came to 4 bases. There are 14 residues in the CDR3.

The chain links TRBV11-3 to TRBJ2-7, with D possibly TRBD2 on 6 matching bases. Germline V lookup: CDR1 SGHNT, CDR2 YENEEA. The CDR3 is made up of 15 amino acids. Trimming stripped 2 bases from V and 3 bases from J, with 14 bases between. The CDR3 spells CASSLLQVGGYEQYF. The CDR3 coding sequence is TGTGCCAGCAGCTTACTACAGGTGGGGGGCTACGAGCAGTACTTC.

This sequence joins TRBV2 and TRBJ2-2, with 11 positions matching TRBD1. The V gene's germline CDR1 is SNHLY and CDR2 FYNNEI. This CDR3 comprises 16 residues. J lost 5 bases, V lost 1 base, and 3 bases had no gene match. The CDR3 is CASSEEGTGGTGELFF. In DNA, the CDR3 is TGTGCCAGCAGTGAAGAGGGGACAGGGGGGACCGGGGAGCTGTTTTTT. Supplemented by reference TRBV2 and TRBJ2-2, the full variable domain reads EPEVTQTPSHQVTQMGQEVILRCVPISNHLYFYWYRQILGQKVEFLVSFYNNEISEKSEIFDDQFSVERPDGSNFTLKIRSTKLEDSAMYFCASSEEGTGGTGELFFGEGSRLTVL.

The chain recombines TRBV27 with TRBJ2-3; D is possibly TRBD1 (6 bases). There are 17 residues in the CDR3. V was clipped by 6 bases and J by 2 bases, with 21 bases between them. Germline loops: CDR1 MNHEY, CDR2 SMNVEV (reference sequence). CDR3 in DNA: TGTGCCAGCAGACCCGAGGGGTGGGGACAATTCACAGATACGCAGTATTTT. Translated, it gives CASRPEGWGQFTDTQYF.

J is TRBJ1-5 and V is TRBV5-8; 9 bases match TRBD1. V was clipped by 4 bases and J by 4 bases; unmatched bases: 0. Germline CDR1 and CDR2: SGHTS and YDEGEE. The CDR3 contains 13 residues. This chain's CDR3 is CASSGTGNQPQHF. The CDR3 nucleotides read TGTGCCAGCAGCGGGACAGGGAATCAGCCCCAGCATTTT.

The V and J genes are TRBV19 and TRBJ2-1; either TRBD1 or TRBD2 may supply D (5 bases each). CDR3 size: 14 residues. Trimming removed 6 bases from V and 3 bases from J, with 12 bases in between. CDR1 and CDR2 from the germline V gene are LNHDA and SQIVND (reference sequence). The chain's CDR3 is CASRPGTVYNEQFF. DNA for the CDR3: TGTGCCAGTAGGCCCGGGACGGTCTACAATGAGCAGTTCTTC.

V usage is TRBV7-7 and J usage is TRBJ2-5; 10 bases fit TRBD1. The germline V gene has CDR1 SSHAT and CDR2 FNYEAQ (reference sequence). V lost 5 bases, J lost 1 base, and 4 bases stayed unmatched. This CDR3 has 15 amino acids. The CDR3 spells CASSTRTGGQETQYF. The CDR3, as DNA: TGTGCCAGCAGCACCCGGACAGGGGGCCAAGAGACCCAGTACTTC.

The CDR3 region has the DNA TGCGCCAGCAGCCAAGATCAGGGCCGGGCACTCGAGCAGTACTTC. Encoded protein: CASSQDQGRALEQYF. The J gene is TRBJ2-7, the V gene TRBV4-1, with D possibly matching TRBD1 (5 bases). Trimming shortened V by 0 bases and J by 6 bases, and 15 bases separated the two germline ends. The CDR3 spans 15 residues. Germline V gives CDR1 MGHRA, CDR2 YSYEKL.

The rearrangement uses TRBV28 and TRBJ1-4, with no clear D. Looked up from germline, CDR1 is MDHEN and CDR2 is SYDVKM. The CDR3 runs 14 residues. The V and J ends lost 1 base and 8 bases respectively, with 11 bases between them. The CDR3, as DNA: TGTGCCAGCAGTTTATTAAGCCACCTGGAAAAACTGTTTTTT. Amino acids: CASSLLSHLEKLFF.

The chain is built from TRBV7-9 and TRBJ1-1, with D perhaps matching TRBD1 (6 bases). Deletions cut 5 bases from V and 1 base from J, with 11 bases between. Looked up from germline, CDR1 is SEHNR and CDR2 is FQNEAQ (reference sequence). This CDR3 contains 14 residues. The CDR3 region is CASSRPDRNTEAFF. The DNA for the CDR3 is TGTGCCAGCAGCCGCCCGGACAGGAACACTGAAGCTTTCTTT.

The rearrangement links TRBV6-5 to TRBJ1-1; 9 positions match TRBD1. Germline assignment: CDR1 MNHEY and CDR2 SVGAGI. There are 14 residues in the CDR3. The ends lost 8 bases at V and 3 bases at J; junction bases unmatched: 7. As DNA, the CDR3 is TGTGCCAGCGCGCTGGGACAGGGTGACACTGAAGCTTTCTTT. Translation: CASALGQGDTEAFF.

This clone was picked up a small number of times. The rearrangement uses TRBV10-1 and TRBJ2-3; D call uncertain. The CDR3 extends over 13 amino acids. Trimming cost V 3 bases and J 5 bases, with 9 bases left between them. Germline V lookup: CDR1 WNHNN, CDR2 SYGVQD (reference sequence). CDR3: CASSDGLGDTQYF. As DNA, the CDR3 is TGCGCCAGCAGTGACGGGTTGGGAGATACGCAGTATTTT.

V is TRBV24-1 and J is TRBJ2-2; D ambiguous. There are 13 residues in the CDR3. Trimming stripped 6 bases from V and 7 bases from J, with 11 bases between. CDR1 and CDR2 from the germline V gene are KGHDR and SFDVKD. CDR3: CATSHALGGELFF. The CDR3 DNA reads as TGTGCCACCAGTCACGCGTTGGGCGGGGAGCTGTTTTTT.

The CDR3 loop is CASSYDRPSTDTQYF. In DNA, the CDR3 is TGTGCCAGCAGCTATGACCGGCCTAGCACAGATACGCAGTATTTT. This chain joins TRBV7-8 and TRBJ2-3; no firm D call. The CDR3 length is 15 residues. V lost 4 bases and J 0 bases, leaving 11 bases between the germline ends. The germline V gene has CDR1 SGHVS and CDR2 FQNEAQ.

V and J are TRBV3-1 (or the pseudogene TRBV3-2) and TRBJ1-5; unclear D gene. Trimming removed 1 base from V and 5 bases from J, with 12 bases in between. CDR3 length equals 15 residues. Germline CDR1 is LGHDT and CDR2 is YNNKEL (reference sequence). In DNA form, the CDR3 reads TGTGCCAGCAGCCAAGGCTACGGTGGAGATCAGCCCCAGCATTTT. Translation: CASSQGYGGDQPQHF.

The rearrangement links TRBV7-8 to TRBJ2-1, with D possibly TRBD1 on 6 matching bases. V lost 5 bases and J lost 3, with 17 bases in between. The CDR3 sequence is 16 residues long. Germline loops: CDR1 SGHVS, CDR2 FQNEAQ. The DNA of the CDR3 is TGTGCCAGCAGCCCCAGGTCAGGGGATGGCTACAATGAGCAGTTCTTC. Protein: CASSPRSGDGYNEQFF. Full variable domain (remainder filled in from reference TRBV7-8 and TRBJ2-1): GAGVSQSPRYKVAKRGQDVALRCDPISGHVSLFWYQQALGQGPEFLTYFQNEAQLDKSGLPSDRFFAERPEGSVSTLKIQRTQQEDSAVYLCASSPRSGDGYNEQFFGPGTRLTVL.